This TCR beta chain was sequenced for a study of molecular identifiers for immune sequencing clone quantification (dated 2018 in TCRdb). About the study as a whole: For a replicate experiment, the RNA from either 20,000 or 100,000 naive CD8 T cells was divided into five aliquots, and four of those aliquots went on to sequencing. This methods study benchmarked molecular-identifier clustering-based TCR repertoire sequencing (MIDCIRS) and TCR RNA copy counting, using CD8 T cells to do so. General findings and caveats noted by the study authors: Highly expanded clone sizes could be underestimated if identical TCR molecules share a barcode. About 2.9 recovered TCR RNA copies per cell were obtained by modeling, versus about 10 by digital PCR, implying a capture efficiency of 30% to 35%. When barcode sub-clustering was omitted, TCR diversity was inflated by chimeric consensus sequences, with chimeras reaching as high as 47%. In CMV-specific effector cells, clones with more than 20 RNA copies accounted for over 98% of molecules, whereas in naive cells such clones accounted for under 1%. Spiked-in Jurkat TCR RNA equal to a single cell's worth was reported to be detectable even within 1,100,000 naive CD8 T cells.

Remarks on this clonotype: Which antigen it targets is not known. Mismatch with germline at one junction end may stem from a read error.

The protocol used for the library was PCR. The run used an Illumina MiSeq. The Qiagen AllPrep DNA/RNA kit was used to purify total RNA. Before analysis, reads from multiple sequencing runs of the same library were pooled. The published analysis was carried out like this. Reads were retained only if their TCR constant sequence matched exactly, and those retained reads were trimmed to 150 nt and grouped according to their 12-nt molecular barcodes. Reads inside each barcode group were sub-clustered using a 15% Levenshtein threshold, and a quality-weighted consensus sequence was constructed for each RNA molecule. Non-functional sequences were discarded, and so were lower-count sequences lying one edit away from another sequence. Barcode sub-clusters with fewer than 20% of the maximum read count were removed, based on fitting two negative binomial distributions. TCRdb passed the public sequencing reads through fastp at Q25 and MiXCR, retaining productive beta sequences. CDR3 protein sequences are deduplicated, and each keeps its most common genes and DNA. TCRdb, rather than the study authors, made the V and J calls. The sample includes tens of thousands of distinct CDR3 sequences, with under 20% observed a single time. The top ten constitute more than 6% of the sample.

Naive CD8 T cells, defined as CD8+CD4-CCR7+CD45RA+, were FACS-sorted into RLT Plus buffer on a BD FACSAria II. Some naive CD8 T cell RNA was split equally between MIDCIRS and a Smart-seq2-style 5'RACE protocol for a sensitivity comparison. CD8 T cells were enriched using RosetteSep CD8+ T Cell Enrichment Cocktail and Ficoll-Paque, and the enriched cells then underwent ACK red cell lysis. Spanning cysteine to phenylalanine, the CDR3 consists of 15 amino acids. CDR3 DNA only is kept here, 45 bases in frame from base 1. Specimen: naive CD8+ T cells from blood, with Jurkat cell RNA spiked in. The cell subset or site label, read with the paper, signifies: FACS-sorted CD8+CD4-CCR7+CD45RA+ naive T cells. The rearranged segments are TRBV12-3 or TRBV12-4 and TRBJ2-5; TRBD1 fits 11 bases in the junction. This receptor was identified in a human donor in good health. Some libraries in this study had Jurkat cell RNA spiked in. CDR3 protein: CASSLRDRGYETQYF. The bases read TGTGCTAGCAGTCTCCGGGACAGGGGGTATGAGACCCAGTACTTC.